This TCR beta chain was documented in a study of cytomegalovirus exposure and HLA in healthy donors. About the research overall: Among about 179 million T cells, an earlier analysis found roughly 100 million unique TCR beta sequences. General study points: As was reported, the classifier diagnosed cytomegalovirus status with high specificity and sensitivity. Researchers had no immune exposure information except CMV serostatus available.

Germline loops: CDR1 MNHNS, CDR2 SASEGT. The CDR3 totals 15 residues. Trimming at V came to 7 bases and at J to 5 bases, leaving 11 bases not matched to a gene. Concerning this clone itself: Its target is not known.

The PCR contained 60 Vbeta and 13 Jbeta primers. TCRdb's table, derived via immunoSEQ multiplex PCR, lists solely in-frame clones and lacks some. This specimen shows 30,000 to 35,000 clones; the ten leading clones hold around 1.9%. Sequenced input: PBMCs. This receptor was obtained from a woman in her thirties or forties in good health and CMV-seropositive. The V call is TRBV6-1, the J call TRBJ1-1; 9 bases are shared with TRBD1. The CDR3: CASKSARQGETEAFF. The CDR3 region has the DNA TGTGCCAGCAAGTCGGCCAGACAGGGGGAAACTGAAGCTTTCTTT.